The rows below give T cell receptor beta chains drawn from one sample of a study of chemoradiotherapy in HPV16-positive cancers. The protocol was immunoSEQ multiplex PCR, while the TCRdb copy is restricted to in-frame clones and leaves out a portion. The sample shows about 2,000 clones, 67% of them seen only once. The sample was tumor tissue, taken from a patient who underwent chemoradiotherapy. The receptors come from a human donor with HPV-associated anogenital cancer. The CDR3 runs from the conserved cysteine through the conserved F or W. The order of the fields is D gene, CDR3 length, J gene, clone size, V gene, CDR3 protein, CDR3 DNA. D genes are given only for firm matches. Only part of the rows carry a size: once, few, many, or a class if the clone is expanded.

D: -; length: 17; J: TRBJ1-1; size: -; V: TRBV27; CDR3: CASSLPPQQRGDTEAFF; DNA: TGTGCCAGCAGTTTGCCTCCTCAACAAAGGGGGGACACTGAAGCTTTCTTT
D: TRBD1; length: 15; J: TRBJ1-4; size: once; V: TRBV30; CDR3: CASGTGGPTNEKLFF; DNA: TGTGCCTCCGGGACAGGGGGACCAACTAATGAAAAACTGTTTTTT
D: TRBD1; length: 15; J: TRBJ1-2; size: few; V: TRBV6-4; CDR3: CASSPDRGWLHGYTF; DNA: TGTGCCAGCAGTCCCGACAGGGGATGGTTGCATGGCTACACCTTC
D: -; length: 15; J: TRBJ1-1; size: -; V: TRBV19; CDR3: CASSIGPGEYTEAFF; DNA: TGTGCCAGTAGTATTGGGCCCGGGGAGTACACTGAAGCTTTCTTT
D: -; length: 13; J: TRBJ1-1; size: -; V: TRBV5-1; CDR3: CASSLVPGTEAFF; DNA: TGCGCCAGCAGCTTGGTGCCGGGCACTGAAGCTTTCTTT
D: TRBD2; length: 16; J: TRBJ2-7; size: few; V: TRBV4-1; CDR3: CASSQASGGASYEQYF; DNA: TGCGCCAGCAGCCAAGCGAGCGGGGGGGCATCCTACGAGCAGTACTTC
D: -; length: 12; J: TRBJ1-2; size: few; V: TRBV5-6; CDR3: CASSLVSDGYTF; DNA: TGTGCCAGCAGCTTGGTCTCGGATGGCTACACCTTC
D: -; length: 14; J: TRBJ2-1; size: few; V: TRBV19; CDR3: CASSIAGAWNEQFF; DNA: TGTGCCAGTAGTATCGCGGGGGCCTGGAATGAGCAGTTCTTC
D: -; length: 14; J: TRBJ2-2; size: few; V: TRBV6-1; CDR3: CASSELRGTGELFF; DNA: TGTGCCAGCAGTGAACTTCGTGGCACCGGGGAGCTGTTTTTT
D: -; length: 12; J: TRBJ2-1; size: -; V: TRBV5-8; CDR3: CASSLGGGEQFF; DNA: TGTGCCAGCAGCTTAGGAGGGGGTGAGCAGTTCTTC
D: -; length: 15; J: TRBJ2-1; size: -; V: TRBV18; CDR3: CASSPSGLNYNEQFF; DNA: TGTGCCAGCTCACCATCGGGACTTAACTACAATGAGCAGTTCTTC
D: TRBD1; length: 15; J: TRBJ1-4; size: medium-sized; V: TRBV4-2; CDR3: CASSVHRGSNEKLFF; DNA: TGTGCCAGCAGCGTGCACAGGGGCTCTAATGAAAAACTGTTTTTT
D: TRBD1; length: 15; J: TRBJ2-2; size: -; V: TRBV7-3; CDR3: CASSLAGGDTGELFF; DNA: TGTGCCAGCAGCTTAGCAGGGGGCGACACCGGGGAGCTGTTTTTT
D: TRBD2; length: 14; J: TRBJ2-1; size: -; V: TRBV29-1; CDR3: CSVSGTSLFNEQFF; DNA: TGCAGCGTCTCCGGGACTAGCCTTTTTAATGAGCAGTTCTTC
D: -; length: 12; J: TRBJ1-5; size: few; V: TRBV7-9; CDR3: CASSLSNQPQHF; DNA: TGTGCCAGCAGCTTATCCAATCAGCCCCAGCATTTT
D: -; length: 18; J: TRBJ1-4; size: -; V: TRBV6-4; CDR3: CASREAPSWQPDQEKLFF; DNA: TGTGCCAGCAGGGAAGCCCCCAGCTGGCAGCCGGATCAGGAAAAACTGTTTTTT
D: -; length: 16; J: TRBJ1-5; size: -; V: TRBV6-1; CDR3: CASSEKTARSNQPQHF; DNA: TGTGCCAGCAGTGAAAAGACGGCCAGGAGCAATCAGCCCCAGCATTTT
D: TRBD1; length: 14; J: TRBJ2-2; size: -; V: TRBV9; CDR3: CASSVVQGAGELFF; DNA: TGTGCCAGCAGCGTAGTACAGGGGGCCGGGGAGCTGTTTTTT
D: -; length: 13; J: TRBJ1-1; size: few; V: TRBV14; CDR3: CASARGGNTEAFF; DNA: TGTGCCAGCGCACGGGGTGGGAACACTGAAGCTTTCTTT
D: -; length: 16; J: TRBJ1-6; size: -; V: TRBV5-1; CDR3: CASSSTGLFGYSPLHF; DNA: TGCGCCAGCTCGTCGACAGGCTTATTCGGGTATTCACCCCTCCACTTT
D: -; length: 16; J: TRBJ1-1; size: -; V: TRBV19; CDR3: CASQTGTRGWNTEAFF; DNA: TGTGCCAGCCAGACGGGCACACGCGGGTGGAACACTGAAGCTTTCTTT
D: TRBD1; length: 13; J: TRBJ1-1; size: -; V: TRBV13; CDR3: CASSLAGGTEAFF; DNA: TGTGCCAGCAGCTTAGCAGGGGGCACTGAAGCTTTCTTT
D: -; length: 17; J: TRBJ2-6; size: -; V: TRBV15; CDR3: CATSRDWGNSGANVLTF; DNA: TGTGCCACCAGCAGAGATTGGGGCAACTCTGGGGCCAACGTCCTGACTTTC
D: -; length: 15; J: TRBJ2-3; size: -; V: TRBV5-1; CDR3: CASSLVGESTDTQYF; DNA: TGCGCCAGCAGCTTGGTCGGGGAATCCACAGATACGCAGTATTTT
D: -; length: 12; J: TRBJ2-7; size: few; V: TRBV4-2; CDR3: CASSYTGLEQYF; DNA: TGTGCCAGCAGCTATACAGGGTTAGAACAGTACTTC
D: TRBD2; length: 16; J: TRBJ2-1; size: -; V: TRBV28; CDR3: CASSSPGAGGYNEQFF; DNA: TGTGCCAGCAGTTCCCCAGGAGCGGGGGGGTACAATGAGCAGTTCTTC
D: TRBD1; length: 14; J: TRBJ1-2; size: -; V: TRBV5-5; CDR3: CASSRTGGSYGYTF; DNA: TGTGCCAGCAGCAGGACAGGGGGCAGCTATGGCTACACCTTC
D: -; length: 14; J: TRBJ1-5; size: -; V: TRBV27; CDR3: CASSSSGARWPQHF; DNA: TGTGCCAGCAGTTCCTCGGGGGCAAGGTGGCCCCAGCATTTT
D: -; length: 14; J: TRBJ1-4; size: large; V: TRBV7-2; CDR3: CASTPGVREEKLFF; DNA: TGTGCCAGCACCCCAGGGGTAAGGGAGGAAAAACTGTTTTTT